Shown below are 9 T cell receptor beta chains from a single sample sequenced in a study of blood T cell repertoires in COVID-19. Libraries were prepared by immunoSEQ multiplex PCR; TCRdb keeps only in-frame clonotypes and omits some of them. Of over 150,000 clones listed, approximately 91% were seen once; the top ten hold 0.5% to 0.55%. The sequenced sample consisted of peripheral blood. The source of these receptors is a man between 50 and 59 years old with acute or convalescent COVID-19.

This clone was detected once. V is TRBV28 and J is TRBJ1-6, with 10 bases lining up with TRBD1. Germline V gene lookup returns CDR1 MDHEN and CDR2 SYDVKM. This CDR3 is built from 14 residues. J gave up 10 bases and V 6 bases, and 6 bases lay outside the gene matches. The CDR3 sequence is CASRPGQGTSPLHF. For the CDR3, the DNA is TGTGCCAGCAGGCCGGGACAGGGGACCTCACCCCTCCACTTT. The full variable domain, rest sourced from reference TRBV28 and TRBJ1-6, is DVKVTQSSRYLVKRTGEKVFLECVQDMDHENMFWYRQDPGLGLRLIYFSYDVKMKEKGDIPEGYSVSREKKERFSLILESASTNQTSMYLCASRPGQGTSPLHFGNGTRLTVT.

The V gene is TRBV28, the J gene TRBJ1-2; D might be TRBD1 (5 bases). V lost 4 bases to trimming and J lost 5 bases, with 14 bases between them. Per the germline V gene, CDR1 is MDHEN and CDR2 is SYDVKM. The CDR3 sequence is 14 residues long. The CDR3 spells CASSSGQPSYGYTF. The CDR3 DNA sequence: TGTGCCAGCAGTTCAGGGCAACCCTCTTATGGCTACACCTTC.

The V call is TRBV5-6, the J call TRBJ1-2, with a possible D match to TRBD1 (5 bases). V dropped 5 bases and J dropped 3 bases, with 14 bases sitting between them. The CDR3 totals 14 residues. The V gene's germline CDR1 is SGHDT and CDR2 YYEEEE. Here the CDR3 reads CASRPQGGDYGYTF. The DNA of the CDR3 is TGTGCCAGCAGGCCTCAGGGTGGGGACTATGGCTACACCTTC.

The chain combines TRBV3-1 (or the pseudogene TRBV3-2) with TRBJ2-3; D is perhaps TRBD2 (6 bases). The V end lost 4 bases, the J end lost 0 bases, and 11 bases lay between the germline ends. Germline values: CDR1 LGHDT, CDR2 YNNKEL (reference sequence). CDR3 length: 15 residues. The CDR3 loop is CASSPGTLSTDTQYF. CDR3 nucleotide sequence: TGTGCCAGCAGCCCCGGGACTCTGAGCACAGATACGCAGTATTTT.

This CDR3 is CASTAGRYLSQPQHF. The CDR3, as DNA: TGTGCCAGCACCGCCGGCAGGTATCTAAGTCAGCCCCAGCATTTT. The chain couples TRBV6-1 to TRBJ1-5; D is ambiguous. The V end was cut by 7 bases, the J end by 6 bases, with 19 bases between. The CDR3 spans 15 residues. Germline values: CDR1 MNHNS, CDR2 SASEGT.

The rearrangement joins TRBV7-9 to TRBJ2-2; D might be TRBD1 (5 bases). Germline assignment: CDR1 SEHNR and CDR2 FQNEAQ (reference sequence). This CDR3 contains 15 residues. V lost 5 bases and J 1 base, leaving 11 bases between the germline ends. The CDR3 DNA follows: TGTGCCAGCAGCCAATATACAGGGAACACCGGGGAGCTGTTTTTT. Its translation: CASSQYTGNTGELFF.

This clone appeared a single time. The J gene is TRBJ2-2, the V gene TRBV3-1 (or the pseudogene TRBV3-2); a possible D gene is TRBD1 (5 bases). V was clipped by 0 bases and J by 1 base, with 12 bases between them. This CDR3 is 17 amino acids long. The germline V gene has CDR1 LGHDT and CDR2 YNNKEL (reference sequence). The CDR3 sequence is CASSQDKGLLNTGELFF. The DNA of the CDR3 is TGTGCCAGCAGCCAAGACAAGGGGCTCCTGAACACCGGGGAGCTGTTTTTT.

The chain is built from TRBV7-9 and TRBJ2-2; D is possibly TRBD2 (6 bases). The CDR3 sequence is 14 residues long. Per germline, CDR1 SEHNR and CDR2 FQNEAQ (reference sequence). V was trimmed by 5 bases and J by 7 bases, leaving 14 bases between them. The CDR3 DNA reads as TGTGCCAGCAGCCCTCCTCTAGCGAACGGGGAGCTGTTTTTT. Translating it yields CASSPPLANGELFF.

V and J are TRBV7-9 and TRBJ1-1; D is undetermined. Trimming pared 0 bases from V and 2 bases from J, leaving 4 bases between. Germline loops: CDR1 SEHNR, CDR2 FQNEAQ (reference sequence). CDR3 size: 13 residues. The chain's CDR3 is CASSLATNTEAFF. CDR3 coding DNA: TGTGCCAGCAGCTTAGCAACTAACACTGAAGCTTTCTTT.